The T cell receptor (beta chain) described here comes from a study of beta chain features in type 1 diabetes (dated by TCRdb to between 2017 and 2018). With regard to the full study: Mean age, gender distribution, total cell number and subset yield were not different between patients and healthy donors. Naive and central memory subsets were obtained from all 30 or so donors, but regulatory and stem cell-like memory subsets were isolated from only 8 patients and roughly 8 healthy donors. The study compared TCRB repertoires of sorted circulating CD4+ T cell subsets between recently diagnosed type 1 diabetes patients and matched healthy donors. Across all samples, roughly 110,000,000 sorted cells were examined, and cell number per subset correlated strongly with RNA yield. Overall study outcomes, separate from this receptor: At VDJ recombination sites, patients with type 1 diabetes made fewer insertions and deleted more nucleotides, a pattern implying thymic rearrangement abnormalities. A moderate but significant shortening of TCRB CDR3 length was observed in type 1 diabetes patients in all four CD4+ subsets. Shorter templates might be favored by PCR, yet because patient and control samples were amplified and corrected together, any such skew would affect both groups equally. Naive, central memory and regulatory TCRB repertoires appeared to be more alike among patients than among healthy donors. Sequencing cDNA rather than genomic DNA could over-represent highly expressing activated cells, although activation and CD3 levels did not differ between groups. Only small numbers of individuals were included in the HLA sub-analyses, which left unresolved whether HLA type had any influence on TCRB rearrangement.

There are a few counts of this clone. Which antigen it targets is not known. No qualities accompany the bases; no much larger clone lies one base away. Each donor gave one peripheral blood draw, around 0.12 L on average, collected into heparinised tubes. Naive, central memory, regulatory and stem cell-like memory CD4+ T cells were sorted on a BD FACSAria II using a panel including CD45RO, CCR7, CD25, CD127, CD95 and CD27. A purity above 95% was achieved for all sorted populations. PBMCs were isolated immediately by Lymphoprep density gradient centrifugation and stained directly without culture. So that batch effects would be minimized, each experiment stained and sorted samples in pairs, pairing one healthy donor with one patient. The entire isolated RNA was reverse transcribed using the High Capacity cDNA Reverse Transcription Kit, and thus expressed TCRB transcripts were sequenced. Deep immunoSEQ sequencing was performed on naive, central memory and regulatory T cell samples, with an average of about 3.6 million total reads per sample. Sorted cells were lysed in RLT buffer and RNA was extracted with DNase-treated RNeasy Micro or Mini kits, depending on cell number. To prevent cross-contamination, each cell subset was processed individually, whereas patient and healthy donor samples were processed jointly. TCRB sequences were amplified from cDNA with the immunoSEQ multiplex PCR, producing 87-bp fragments spanning the CDR3 region. Sequencing of the amplicons was done on the Illumina HiSeq platform. Per the original workflow: Synthetic template baselines were used to correct PCR bias computationally, reads within Hamming distance 2 were collapsed together, and singletons that could not be merged were discarded. By aligning reads against IMGT, V, D and J genes, CDR3 length, and insertions or deletions at six rearrangement sites were assigned. Within each subset, clonotype counts were normalized to the number of sorted cells before true diversity and Gini coefficients were calculated with the tcR R package. The overlap coefficient, calculated on TCRB nucleotide sequences, was used to quantify repertoire sharing. Imported from immuneACCESS, the table was reduced by TCRdb to in-frame sequences with V and J called. These copies leave out some clones; in studies compared against another copy, an unresolved V gene accounts for under half, and the cause of the remainder is not known. V and J calls and clone size are given by that table; D and trimming were obtained from the DNA. The sample table contains 120,000 to 150,000 clones; only one count was recorded for 9.7% of them. The top ten clonotypes cover approximately 0.69% of the sample.

The junction carries 10 bases between V and J, which are trimmed by 1 base and 1 base respectively. Reading from cysteine to phenylalanine, the CDR3 counts 15 amino acids. The DNA shown is the 45-base CDR3, in frame from base 1. The CDR1 and CDR2 encoded by the germline V gene are SGHNT and YENEEA. The sequence derives from a woman between 35 and 50 years old in good health. Specimen: central memory CD4+ T cells from blood. The sequence links TRBV11-3 to TRBJ2-5, and TRBD2 may be the D gene, going by 5 matching bases. The CDR3 in this case is CASSLGGSSQETQYF. The sequenced DNA is TGTGCCAGCAGCTTAGGAGGGTCCTCCCAAGAGACCCAGTACTTC.